This T cell receptor (beta chain) derives from a study of T-cell memory formation after mild COVID-19. Study-wide results and limits: Shrinking CD4+ clones were chiefly CM and EM; CD8+ ones were chiefly EMRA.

With regard to this clonotype: Its antigen remains unknown.

Germline values: CDR1 MGHRA, CDR2 YSYEKL. With 8 bases removed from V and 3 bases from J, the gap between germline ends came to 7 bases. This CDR3 region has 12 residues. MiXCR, applied by TCRdb to the 5' RACE reads, yields one record per CDR3 protein. Here the sample spans under 550,000 distinct CDR3 sequences, approximately 18% being singletons. Input material: PBMCs or a T cell subset sorted from them (not recorded which). The genes are TRBV4-1 and TRBJ2-2, with unresolved D. The clonotype originates from an adult woman who had mild COVID-19 (a few samples of this study predate the infection). Cell type and time point are not known. Here the CDR3 reads CASRSDTGELFF. The CDR3, as DNA: TGCGCCAGCCGGAGTGACACCGGGGAGCTGTTTTTT.